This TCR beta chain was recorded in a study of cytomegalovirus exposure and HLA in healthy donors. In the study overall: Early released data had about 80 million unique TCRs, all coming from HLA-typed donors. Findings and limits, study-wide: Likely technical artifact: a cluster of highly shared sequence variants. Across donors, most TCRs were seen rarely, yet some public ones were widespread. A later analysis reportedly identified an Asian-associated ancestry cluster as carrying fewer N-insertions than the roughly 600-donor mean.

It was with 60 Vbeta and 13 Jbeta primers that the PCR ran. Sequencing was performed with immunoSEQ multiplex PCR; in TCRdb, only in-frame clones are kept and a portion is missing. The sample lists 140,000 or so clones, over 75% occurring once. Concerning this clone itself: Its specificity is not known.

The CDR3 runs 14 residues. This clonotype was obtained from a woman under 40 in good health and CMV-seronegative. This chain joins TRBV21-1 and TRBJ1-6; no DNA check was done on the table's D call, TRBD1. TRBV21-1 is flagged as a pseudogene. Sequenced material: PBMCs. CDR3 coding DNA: TGTGCCAGCAGCCAAGGACAGACAATTCACCCCCTCCACTTT. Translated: CASSQGQTIHPLHF.